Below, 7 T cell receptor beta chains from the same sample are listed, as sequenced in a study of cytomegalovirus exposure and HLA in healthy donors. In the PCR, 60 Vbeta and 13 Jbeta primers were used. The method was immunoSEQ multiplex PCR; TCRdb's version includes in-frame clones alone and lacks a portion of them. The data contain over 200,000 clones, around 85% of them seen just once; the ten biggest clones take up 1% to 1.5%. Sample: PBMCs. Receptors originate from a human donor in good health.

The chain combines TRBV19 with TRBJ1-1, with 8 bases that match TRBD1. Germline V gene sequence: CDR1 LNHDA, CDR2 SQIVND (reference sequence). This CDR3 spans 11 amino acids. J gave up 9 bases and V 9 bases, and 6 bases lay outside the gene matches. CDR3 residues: CASRQGQQAFF. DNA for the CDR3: TGTGCCAGCCGACAGGGGCAACAAGCTTTCTTT.

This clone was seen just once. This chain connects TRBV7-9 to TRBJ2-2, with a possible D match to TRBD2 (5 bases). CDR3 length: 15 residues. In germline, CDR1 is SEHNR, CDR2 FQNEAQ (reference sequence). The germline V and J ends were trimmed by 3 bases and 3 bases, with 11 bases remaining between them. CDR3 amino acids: CASSLGSADTGELFF. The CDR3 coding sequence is TGTGCCAGCAGCTTGGGGAGTGCGGACACCGGGGAGCTGTTTTTT.

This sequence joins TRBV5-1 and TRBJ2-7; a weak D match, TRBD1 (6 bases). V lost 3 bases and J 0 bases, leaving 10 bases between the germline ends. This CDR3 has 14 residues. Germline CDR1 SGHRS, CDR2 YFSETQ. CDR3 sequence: CASSSNRDSYEQYF. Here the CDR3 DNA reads TGCGCCAGCAGCTCAAACAGGGACTCCTACGAGCAGTACTTC.

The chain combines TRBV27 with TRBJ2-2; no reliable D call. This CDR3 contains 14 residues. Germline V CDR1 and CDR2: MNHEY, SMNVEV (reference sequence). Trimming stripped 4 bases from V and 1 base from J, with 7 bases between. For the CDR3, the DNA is TGTGCCAGCAGTTACGAGGTGAACACCGGGGAGCTGTTTTTT. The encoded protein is CASSYEVNTGELFF.

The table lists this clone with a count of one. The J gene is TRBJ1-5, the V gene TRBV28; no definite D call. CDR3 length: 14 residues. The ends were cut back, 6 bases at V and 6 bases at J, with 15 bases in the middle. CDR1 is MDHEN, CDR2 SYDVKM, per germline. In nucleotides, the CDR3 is TGTGCCAGCAGCGTCCAGAGGGCCAGTCAGCCCCAGCATTTT. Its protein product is CASSVQRASQPQHF.

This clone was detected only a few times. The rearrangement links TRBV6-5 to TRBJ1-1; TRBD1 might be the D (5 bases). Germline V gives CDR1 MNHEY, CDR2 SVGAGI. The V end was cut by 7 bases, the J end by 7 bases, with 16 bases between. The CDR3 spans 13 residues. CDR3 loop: CASTLGNQGEAFF. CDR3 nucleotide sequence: TGTGCCAGCACCTTAGGGAACCAGGGTGAAGCTTTCTTT.

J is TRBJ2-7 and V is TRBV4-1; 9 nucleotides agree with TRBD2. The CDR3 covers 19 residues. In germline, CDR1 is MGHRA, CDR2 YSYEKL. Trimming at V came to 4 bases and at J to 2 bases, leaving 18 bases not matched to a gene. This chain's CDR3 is CASSRNRGGQAGGTYEQYF. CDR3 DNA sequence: TGCGCCAGCAGCCGGAATAGGGGGGGGCAAGCGGGAGGAACCTACGAGCAGTACTTC.